This T cell receptor (beta chain) was captured by sequencing in a study of T cells in Graves' hyperthyroidism and ophthalmopathy. At the level of the study: The authors collected peripheral blood at initial diagnosis, before any treatment.

Patients were aged 18 to 65, had disease duration under 2 months, and had newly diagnosed hyperthyroidism. Reasons for excluding patients were uncontrolled infection, other autoimmune disease, pregnancy or lactation. Isolation of PBMCs was performed on about 10 ml fresh peripheral blood. The CDR3 spans 13 residues. The ends were cut back, 2 bases at V and 5 bases at J, with 9 bases in the middle. The V gene's germline CDR1 is SGHAT and CDR2 FQNNGV. Researchers took RNA transcripts and amplified the TCR beta CDR3 regions from them. HTBI primers were employed in a first-round RT-PCR of the TCR CDR3. From the multiplex PCR reads, TCRdb called clonotypes with MiXCR, one entry per CDR3 protein. The sample has about 560,000 distinct CDR3 sequences, approximately 14% seen once.

The TCR was taken from a woman aged 40 to 49 with Graves' hyperthyroidism. The chain has TRBV11-2 and TRBJ2-5, with D hard to call. The sequenced sample consisted of blood. CDR3 residues: CASSLSVRETQYF. CDR3 nucleotide sequence: TGTGCCAGCAGCTTATCAGTTCGGGAGACCCAGTACTTC.